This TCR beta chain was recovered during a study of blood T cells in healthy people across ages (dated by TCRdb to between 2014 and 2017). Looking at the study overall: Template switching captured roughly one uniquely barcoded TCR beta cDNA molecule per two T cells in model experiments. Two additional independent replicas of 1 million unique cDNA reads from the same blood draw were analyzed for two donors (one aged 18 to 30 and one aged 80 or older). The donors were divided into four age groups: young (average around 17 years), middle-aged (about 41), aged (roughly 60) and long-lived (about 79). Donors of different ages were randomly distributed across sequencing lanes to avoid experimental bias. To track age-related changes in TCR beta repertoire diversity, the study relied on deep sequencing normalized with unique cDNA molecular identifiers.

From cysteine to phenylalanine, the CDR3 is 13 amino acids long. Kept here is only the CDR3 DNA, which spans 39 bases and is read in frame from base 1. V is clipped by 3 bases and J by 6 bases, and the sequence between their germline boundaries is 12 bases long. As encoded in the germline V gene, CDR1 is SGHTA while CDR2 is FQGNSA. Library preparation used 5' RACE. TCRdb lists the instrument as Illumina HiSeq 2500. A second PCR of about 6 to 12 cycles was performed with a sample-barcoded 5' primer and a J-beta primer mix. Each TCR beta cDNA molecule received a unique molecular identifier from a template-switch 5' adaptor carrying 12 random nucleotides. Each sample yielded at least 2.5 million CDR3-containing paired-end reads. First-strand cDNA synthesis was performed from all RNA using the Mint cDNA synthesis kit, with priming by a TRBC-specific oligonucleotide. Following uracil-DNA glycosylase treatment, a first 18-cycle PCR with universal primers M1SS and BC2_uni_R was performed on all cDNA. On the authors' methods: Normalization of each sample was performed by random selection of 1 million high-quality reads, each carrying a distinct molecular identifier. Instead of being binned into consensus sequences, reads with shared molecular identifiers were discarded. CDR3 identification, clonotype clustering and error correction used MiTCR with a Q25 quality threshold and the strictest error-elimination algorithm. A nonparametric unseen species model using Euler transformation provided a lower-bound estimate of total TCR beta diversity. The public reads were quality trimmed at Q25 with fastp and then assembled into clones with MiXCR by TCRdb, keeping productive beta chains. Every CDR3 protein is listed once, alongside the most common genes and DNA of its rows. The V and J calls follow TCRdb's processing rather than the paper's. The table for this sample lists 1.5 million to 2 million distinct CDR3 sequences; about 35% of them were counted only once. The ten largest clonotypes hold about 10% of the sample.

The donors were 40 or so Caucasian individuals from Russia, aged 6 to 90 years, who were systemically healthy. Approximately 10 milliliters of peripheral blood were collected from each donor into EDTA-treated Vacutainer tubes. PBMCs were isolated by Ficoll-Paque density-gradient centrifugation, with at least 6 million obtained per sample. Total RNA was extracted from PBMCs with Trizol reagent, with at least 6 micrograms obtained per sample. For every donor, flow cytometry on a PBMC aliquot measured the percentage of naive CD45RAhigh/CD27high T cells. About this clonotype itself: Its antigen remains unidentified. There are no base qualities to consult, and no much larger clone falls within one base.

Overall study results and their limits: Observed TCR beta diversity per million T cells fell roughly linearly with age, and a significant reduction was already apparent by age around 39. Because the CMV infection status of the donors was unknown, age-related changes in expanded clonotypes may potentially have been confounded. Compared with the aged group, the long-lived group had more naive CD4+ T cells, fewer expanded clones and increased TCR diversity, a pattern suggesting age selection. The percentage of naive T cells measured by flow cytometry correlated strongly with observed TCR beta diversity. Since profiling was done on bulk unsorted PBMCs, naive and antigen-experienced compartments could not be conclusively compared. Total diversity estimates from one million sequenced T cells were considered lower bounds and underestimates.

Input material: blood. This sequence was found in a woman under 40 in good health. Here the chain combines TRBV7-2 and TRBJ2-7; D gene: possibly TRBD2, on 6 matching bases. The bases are TGTGCCAGCAGCTTGGTATTTAGCGGCGAGCAGTACTTC. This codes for CASSLVFSGEQYF. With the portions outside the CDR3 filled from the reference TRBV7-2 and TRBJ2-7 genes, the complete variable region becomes GAGVSQSPSNKVTEKGKDVELRCDPISGHTALYWYRQSLGQGLEFLIYFQGNSAPDKSGLPSDRFSAERTGGSVSTLTIQRTQQEDSAVYLCASSLVFSGEQYFGPGTRLTVT.